This T cell receptor beta chain emerged from a study of T-cell reconstitution after alpha-beta-depleted transplantation in children (dated by TCRdb to about 2016). Regarding the research as a whole: T-cell immune reconstitution after TCRalphabeta/CD19-depleted allogeneic hematopoietic cell transplantation in children was quantitatively tracked in the study by means of TCR repertoire profiling. What the authors observed across the whole study: Over subsequent months, a decline in hyperexpanded clone frequencies was noted, and after one year, T-cell counts and TCRbeta diversity were mostly ascribed to newly produced T cells. In some patients, high TCRbeta diversity at day 60 was attributed to recipient T cells and intrathymic progenitors that had survived conditioning. The apparently early recovery of alphabetaT-cell counts about two months after transplant reportedly depended on only several hundred rapidly expanded clones that came from non-depleted graft cells.

The table lists this clonotype with a few counts. Its antigen is currently not known. One base away there is no much larger clone; base qualities are not given. The library was made by PCR. The sequencer was an Illumina HiSeq 2500. Molecular barcoding was employed in the preparation of TCR libraries, with unique molecular identifiers being used to normalize TCRbeta repertoire quantification. Using fastp at Q25 and MiXCR, TCRdb reprocessed the public reads and kept productive beta chains. Each entry merges the rows of one CDR3 protein and shows their most common DNA and genes. Within this sample are hundreds of thousands of distinct CDR3 sequences, with about 16% of them counted one time only. Approximately 4.5% of the sample lies in the top ten. CDR1 KGHSH and CDR2 LQKENI are derived from the germline V gene. The germline V end is reduced by 0 bases and the J end by 8 bases; junction bases left unmatched: 20. The CDR3 sequence holds 20 residues, the cysteine and phenylalanine included. CDR3 DNA only is kept here, 60 bases in frame from base 1.

The treatment or condition label corresponds to: allogeneic hematopoietic cell transplantation with graft depleted of TCRalphabeta T cells and CD19 B cells. TCRalphabeta/CD19-depleted allogeneic hematopoietic cell grafts were given to the transplant recipients, all of whom were children. This chain joins TRBV18 to TRBJ2-1; 9 middle bases align to TRBD1. The sequence was collected from a male patient between 10 and 17 years old who had a stem cell transplant for acute lymphoblastic leukemia, so the T cells may come from the graft donor. The sample consisted of PBMCs, mostly from graft donor cells, taken 360 days after TCRalphabeta/CD19-depleted stem cell transplant. The CDR3 amino acid sequence is: CASSPPLDRGWSTPSDEQFF. The DNA reads as follows: TGTGCCAGCTCACCACCTCTGGACAGGGGATGGAGTACTCCTTCGGATGAGCAGTTCTTC.